Presented here are 27 T cell receptor beta chains from one specimen sequenced in a study of T cell changes during pregnancy in multiple sclerosis. Sequencing was performed with immunoSEQ multiplex PCR; in TCRdb, only in-frame clones are kept and a portion is missing. The data show about 34,000 clones, with around nine tenths seen just once and roughly 3.5% held by the top ten. Sequencing was performed on CD8+ T cells from peripheral blood mononuclear cells, taken in the third trimester of pregnancy. Source of these receptors: a female donor with multiple sclerosis, enrolled in a pregnancy study.

The chain has TRBV4-2 and TRBJ1-1; no reliable D call. Germline CDR1 is LGHNA and CDR2 is YNFKEQ. The V and J ends lost 4 bases and 6 bases respectively, with 15 bases between them. The CDR3 consists of 14 residues. The CDR3 loop is CASSPLEGSAEAFF. Here the CDR3 DNA reads TGTGCCAGCAGCCCCCTTGAGGGCTCCGCTGAAGCTTTCTTT.

J is TRBJ1-6 and V is TRBV9; 7 nucleotides align to TRBD1. There are 15 residues in the CDR3. Germline-derived CDR1 and CDR2 are SGDLS and YYNGEE. Trimming cost V 4 bases and J 3 bases; bases outside gene matches: 4. The CDR3 is CASSPWDSYNSPLHF. The CDR3 DNA reads TGTGCCAGCAGCCCGTGGGACAGCTATAATTCACCCCTCCACTTT.

The sample holds one count of this clone. This chain connects TRBV7-8 to TRBJ2-7, with 9 bases that match TRBD1. With 1 base clipped from V and 2 bases from J, the junction kept 3 bases outside the gene matches. This CDR3 is built from 15 residues. CDR1 and CDR2 from the germline V gene are SGHVS and FQNEAQ. This CDR3 is CASSLVGDRAYEQYF. The DNA for the CDR3 is TGTGCCAGCAGCTTAGTAGGGGACAGGGCCTACGAGCAGTACTTC.

The chain is built from TRBV5-6 and TRBJ1-3, with a possible D match to TRBD1 (6 bases). Germline V gene data show CDR1 as SGHDT and CDR2 as YYEEEE. The CDR3 length is 12 residues. The V end was cut by 4 bases, the J end by 8 bases, with 10 bases between. The CDR3 region is CASSVGGDTIYF. CDR3 DNA: TGTGCCAGCAGCGTAGGGGGGGACACCATATATTTT.

V gene TRBV13 combines with J gene TRBJ2-5; 7 bases agree with TRBD2. This CDR3 contains 14 residues. The V gene end was trimmed by 3 bases and the J gene end by 5 bases; junction bases not matched to a gene: 6. Germline values: CDR1 PRHDT, CDR2 FYEKMQ (reference sequence). CDR3: CASSFFKAGETQYF. CDR3 nucleotide sequence: TGTGCCAGCAGCTTCTTTAAAGCGGGGGAGACCCAGTACTTC.

For this clone: A junction boundary mismatches the germline segment, possibly from a read error. The chain carries TRBV7-7 and TRBJ2-2; D is perhaps TRBD2 (5 bases). Germline assignment: CDR1 SSHAT and CDR2 FNYEAQ (reference sequence). CDR3 length: 14 amino acids. The CDR3 loop is CASSLDPGNGELFF. The CDR3 DNA reads TGTGCTAGCAGCTTAGATCCGGGAAACGGGGAGCTGTTTTTT.

This clone was observed once. The V gene is TRBV11-2, the J gene TRBJ1-2; TRBD1 aligns across 7 bases. CDR3 size: 15 residues. Germline CDR1 SGHAT, CDR2 FQNNGV. The V gene end was trimmed by 2 bases and the J gene end by 1 base; junction bases not matched to a gene: 4. This chain's CDR3 is CASSLRGRINYGYTF. For the CDR3, the DNA is TGTGCCAGCAGCTTAAGGGGGCGGATTAACTATGGCTACACCTTC. Complete variable domain (other parts from reference TRBV11-2 and TRBJ1-2): EAGVAQSPRYKIIEKRQSVAFWCNPISGHATLYWYQQILGQGPKLLIQFQNNGVVDDSQLPKDRFSAERLKGVDSTLKIQPAKLEDSAVYLCASSLRGRINYGYTFGSGTRLTVV.

J is TRBJ2-2 and V is TRBV4-1; no reliable D call. Trimming took 3 bases from V and 2 from J, leaving 10 bases between them. There are 15 residues in the CDR3. In germline, CDR1 is MGHRA, CDR2 YSYEKL. Written as DNA, the CDR3 is TGCGCCAGCAGCCATGTTCTAGGAAACACCGGGGAGCTGTTTTTT. Protein product: CASSHVLGNTGELFF.

This clone was seen only a few times. The rearrangement uses TRBV4-2 and TRBJ2-1, with 8 bases matching TRBD2. The CDR3 length is 17 residues. CDR1 and CDR2 from the germline V gene are LGHNA and YNFKEQ. J lost 4 bases, V lost 0 bases, and 8 bases had no gene match. The CDR3 sequence: CASSQDRDSGVYNEQFF. The CDR3 DNA sequence: TGTGCCAGCAGCCAAGATCGTGATAGCGGGGTGTACAATGAGCAGTTCTTC.

By share, this clone ranks as medium-sized. This sequence joins TRBV6-4 and TRBJ2-1; 8 nucleotides align to TRBD1. The CDR3 totals 15 residues. J gave up 8 bases and V 4 bases, and 10 bases lay outside the gene matches. Looked up from germline, CDR1 is MRHNA and CDR2 is SNTAGT. The CDR3 DNA reads TGTGCCAGCAGTGCGACAGGGGACGGGGGCGATGAGCAGTTCTTC. Protein: CASSATGDGGDEQFF.

This chain connects TRBV9 to TRBJ2-1; the match to TRBD2 covers 10 bases. Germline CDR1 and CDR2: SGDLS and YYNGEE. The CDR3 runs 15 residues. V was pared by 5 bases and J by 0 bases, with 2 bases of the junction left unmatched. The CDR3 loop reads CASSIAGGSYNEQFF. CDR3 coding DNA: TGTGCCAGCAGTATAGCGGGGGGCTCCTACAATGAGCAGTTCTTC.

V usage is TRBV4-3 and J usage is TRBJ1-5; TRBD1 is a possible D gene (6 bases). The length of the CDR3 is 13 residues. The V gene lost 8 bases and the J gene lost 0 bases, with 8 bases spanning the gap. Germline values: CDR1 LGHNA, CDR2 YSLEER. The CDR3 region has the DNA TGCGCCAGCCGGGACAATAGCAATCAGCCCCAGCATTTT. It specifies CASRDNSNQPQHF.

This chain joins TRBV9 and TRBJ2-3; perhaps TRBD1 as D (5 bases). V lost 3 bases, J lost 0 bases, and 5 bases lay in between. CDR3 size: 13 residues. CDR1 is SGDLS and CDR2 is YYNGEE in the germline V gene. The CDR3 DNA is TGTGCCAGCAGCGGGACAAGCACAGATACGCAGTATTTT. Translation: CASSGTSTDTQYF.

The V and J genes are TRBV4-3 and TRBJ2-7; weak D call: TRBD1 (6 bases). The V and J ends lost 5 bases and 4 bases respectively, with 21 bases between them. The CDR3 runs 16 residues. Germline values: CDR1 LGHNA, CDR2 YSLEER. Here the CDR3 reads CASSSHHGDNHYEQYF. The CDR3 DNA reads TGCGCCAGCAGCTCACACCATGGGGACAACCATTACGAGCAGTACTTC.

V and J are TRBV4-3 and TRBJ2-5, with TRBD2 matching 12 bases. This CDR3 spans 18 amino acids. CDR1 LGHNA and CDR2 YSLEER come from the germline V gene. V gave up 4 bases and J gave up 5 bases; unmatched junction bases: 14. The CDR3 spells CASSLQTSGGQGGETQYF. In DNA form, the CDR3 reads TGCGCCAGCAGCCTCCAGACTAGCGGGGGCCAGGGTGGGGAGACCCAGTACTTC.

The DNA for the CDR3 is TGTGCCATCAGTGAGGCGCAGGGTATTCGGTCCTACGAGCAGTACTTC. It yields the protein CAISEAQGIRSYEQYF. The gene calls are TRBV10-3 and TRBJ2-7; a weak D match, TRBD1 (5 bases). Trimming pared 2 bases from V and 1 base from J, leaving 15 bases between. Germline CDR1 ENHRY, CDR2 SYGVKD. There are 16 residues in the CDR3.

This chain connects TRBV19 to TRBJ2-7; maybe TRBD2 (5 bases). CDR3 size: 15 residues. Trimming cost V 4 bases and J 2 bases, with 15 bases left between them. Per germline, CDR1 LNHDA and CDR2 SQIVND (reference sequence). The CDR3 DNA sequence: TGTGCCAGTAGTACCCCCGGGCCCGGGGCCTACGAGCAGTACTTC. This encodes CASSTPGPGAYEQYF.

The V and J genes are TRBV4-1 and TRBJ2-7, with D possibly TRBD2 on 5 matching bases. The length of the CDR3 is 15 residues. Germline CDR1 is MGHRA and CDR2 is YSYEKL. V lost 2 bases, J lost 0 bases, and 11 bases lay in between. Here the CDR3 reads CASSQTAGSSYEQYF. CDR3 sequence (DNA): TGCGCCAGCAGCCAAACCGCGGGTAGCTCCTACGAGCAGTACTTC.

The gene calls are TRBV9 and TRBJ2-7; perhaps TRBD2 as D (5 bases). The CDR3 runs to 15 residues. V lost 0 bases and J lost 5, with 15 bases in between. The germline gives CDR1 SGDLS, CDR2 YYNGEE. DNA for the CDR3: TGTGCCAGCAGCGTAGCTTTTCGTGACGGGGACGAGCAGTACTTC. Translated: CASSVAFRDGDEQYF.

CDR3 DNA: TGTGCCAGCAGTGGGGGACTGAACCCGAACACTGAAGCTTTCTTT. This sequence encodes CASSGGLNPNTEAFF. The V and J genes are TRBV2 and TRBJ1-1; tentatively, D is TRBD1 (5 bases). Trimming shortened V by 4 bases and J by 1 base, and 13 bases separated the two germline ends. The CDR3 runs to 15 residues. Per germline, CDR1 SNHLY and CDR2 FYNNEI.

This sequence joins TRBV19 and TRBJ2-5; D gene unclear. V was cut by 4 bases and J by 5 bases, with 14 bases left in between. The germline gives CDR1 LNHDA, CDR2 SQIVND (reference sequence). CDR3 size: 14 residues. The CDR3 region is CASSRYSARETQYF. CDR3 nucleotides: TGTGCCAGTAGTAGATACAGTGCTCGTGAGACCCAGTACTTC.

This clone appeared once. The V call is TRBV6-6, the J call TRBJ1-1; a weak D match, TRBD1 (5 bases). Germline V gene data show CDR1 as MNHNY and CDR2 as SVGAGI (reference sequence). The CDR3 totals 13 residues. Trimming pared 10 bases from V and 6 bases from J, leaving 18 bases between. CDR3 DNA sequence: TGTGCCACCATACTCTCTGGGGGGGCTGAAGCTTTCTTT. It codes for CATILSGGAEAFF.

Of note for this clone: Other DNA sequences in the same sample also yield this CDR3. This chain uses TRBV4-3 with TRBJ2-7, with TRBD1 identical over 8 bases. Germline V lookup: CDR1 LGHNA, CDR2 YSLEER. V was pared by 4 bases and J by 0 bases, with 2 bases of the junction left unmatched. This CDR3 comprises 14 residues. CDR3 loop: CASSPGTGSYEQYF. In nucleotides, the CDR3 is TGCGCCAGCAGCCCAGGGACAGGCTCCTACGAGCAGTACTTC.

The chain carries TRBV27 and TRBJ2-3, with 7 bases matching TRBD1. Germline V gives CDR1 MNHEY, CDR2 SMNVEV (reference sequence). This CDR3 region has 15 residues. Trimming at V came to 4 bases and at J to 1 base, leaving 5 bases not matched to a gene. CDR3 sequence reads: CASSSEGQGTDTQYF. The DNA for the CDR3 is TGTGCCAGCAGTTCGGAAGGACAGGGCACAGATACGCAGTATTTT.

The chain carries TRBV4-2 and TRBJ1-3; D is possibly TRBD1 (6 bases). The CDR3 covers 16 residues. Between the trimmed V and J ends, which lost 0 bases and 0 bases, there was a span of 9 bases. Germline V gene lookup returns CDR1 LGHNA and CDR2 YNFKEQ. As DNA, the CDR3 is TGTGCCAGCAGCCAAGATGGACAGTACTCTGGAAACACCATATATTTT. It specifies CASSQDGQYSGNTIYF.

This sequence joins TRBV9 and TRBJ2-3; 7 bases match TRBD2. CDR3 length equals 16 residues. In germline, CDR1 is SGDLS, CDR2 YYNGEE. Trimming at V came to 4 bases and at J to 0 bases, leaving 8 bases not matched to a gene. The DNA for the CDR3 is TGTGCCAGCAGCCCCCCCGGGCGGGGGAGCACAGATACGCAGTATTTT. Translation gives CASSPPGRGSTDTQYF.

The chain couples TRBV7-9 to TRBJ1-1, with a weak D call TRBD1 (5 bases). Trimming took off 5 bases at V and 1 base at J, with 20 bases between the two ends. The CDR3 sequence is 17 residues long. Germline V lookup: CDR1 SEHNR, CDR2 FQNEAQ (reference sequence). The CDR3 DNA sequence: TGTGCCAGCAGCCCCCCTCAGGGACTGCCGGGGAACACTGAAGCTTTCTTT. Residues: CASSPPQGLPGNTEAFF.